This is a list of T cell receptor beta chains from one sample in a study of T-cell memory formation after mild COVID-19. TCRdb independently ran MiXCR on the 5' RACE reads; one entry per CDR3 protein. The sample shows some 40,000 distinct CDR3 sequences, 7.5% to 10% of them seen only once. The sample consisted of PBMCs or a T cell subset sorted from them (not recorded which). Every receptor here comes from an adult woman who had mild COVID-19 (a few samples of this study predate the infection). Cell type and time point are not known. Both conserved end residues are part of each CDR3. A D gene is named only where the DNA matches it firmly. Rows may omit the clone size; those that give it use once, few, many or a size class.

NA,few,TRBV7-9,TRBJ1-6,CASIRAIYNSPLHF,TGTGCCAGCATAAGGGCGATTTATAATTCACCCCTCCACTTT
NA,few,TRBV30,TRBJ1-4,CAWSPGTEKLFF,TGTGCCTGGAGTCCCGGGACTGAAAAACTGTTTTTT
TRBD1,NA,TRBV2,TRBJ2-1,CASYRGPQVYNEQFF,TGTGCCAGCTACAGGGGGCCCCAAGTTTACAATGAGCAGTTCTTC
NA,NA,TRBV12-3/TRBV12-4,TRBJ1-2,CASSPGPVGYTF,TGTGCCAGCAGTCCCGGGCCAGTCGGCTACACCTTC
NA,few,TRBV28,TRBJ2-1,CASSLEAFEQFF,TGTGCCAGCAGTTTAGAGGCTTTTGAGCAGTTCTTC
NA,NA,TRBV30,TRBJ2-5,CAWSSYWGETQYF,TGTGCCTGGAGTAGCTACTGGGGAGAGACCCAGTACTTC
NA,NA,TRBV7-3,TRBJ1-1,CASSRAGGAEAFF,TGTGCCAGCAGCCGTGCCGGGGGGGCTGAAGCTTTCTTT
TRBD1,many,TRBV7-9,TRBJ2-7,CASSLTGGASYEQYF,TGTGCCAGCAGTCTTACAGGGGGCGCGTCCTACGAGCAGTACTTC
TRBD1,NA,TRBV6-2/TRBV6-3,TRBJ2-3,CASRDSNTDTQYF,TGTGCCAGCCGGGACAGCAACACAGATACGCAGTATTTT
TRBD2,many,TRBV12-3/TRBV12-4,TRBJ2-2,CASSITSGMRPGELFF,TGTGCCAGCAGCATAACTAGCGGGATGCGACCCGGGGAGCTGTTTTTT
NA,many,TRBV5-1,TRBJ2-5,CASSFRGVEETQYF,TGCGCCAGCAGCTTCAGGGGGGTTGAGGAGACCCAGTACTTC
TRBD1,many,TRBV7-2,TRBJ1-5,CASSPHAGGQPQHF,TGTGCCAGCAGCCCACATGCAGGGGGGCAGCCCCAGCATTTT
NA,NA,TRBV27,TRBJ1-5,CASSLTGRNQPQHF,TGTGCCAGCAGTTTGACAGGTCGGAATCAGCCCCAGCATTTT
NA,NA,TRBV20-1,TRBJ2-1,CSAREGSNEQFF,TGCAGTGCTAGAGAGGGGAGTAATGAGCAGTTCTTC
NA,NA,TRBV7-9,TRBJ2-1,CASSLGSGTYNEQFF,TGTGCCAGCAGCTTGGGGAGCGGAACCTATAATGAGCAGTTCTTC
NA,few,TRBV7-2,TRBJ2-1,CASSQTVEQFF,TGTGCCAGCAGCCAGACAGTTGAGCAGTTCTTC
NA,few,TRBV25-1,TRBJ2-2,CASSERGATPTGELFF,TGTGCCAGCAGTGAACGCGGGGCCACCCCCACCGGGGAGCTGTTTTTT
TRBD1,few,TRBV5-5,TRBJ2-3,CASSLTGADTQYF,TGTGCCAGCAGCTTAACAGGGGCCGATACGCAGTATTTT
TRBD2,few,TRBV11-3,TRBJ2-1,CASSPVGASGNEQFF,TGTGCCAGCAGCCCAGTGGGCGCTAGCGGGAATGAGCAGTTCTTC
NA,few,TRBV20-1,TRBJ1-5,CSARDPGSGPQHF,TGCAGTGCTAGAGATCCAGGGTCCGGGCCCCAGCATTTT
NA,many,TRBV7-3,TRBJ1-2,CASSPDGNYGYTF,TGCGCCAGCAGCCCTGACGGTAACTATGGCTACACCTTC
TRBD1,NA,TRBV12-3/TRBV12-4,TRBJ1-2,CASSRQGNYGYTF,TGTGCCAGCAGCCGACAGGGGAACTATGGCTACACCTTC
TRBD2,NA,TRBV12-3/TRBV12-4,TRBJ2-2,CASSLRLAGGGELFF,TGTGCCAGCAGTTTAAGACTAGCGGGAGGCGGGGAGCTGTTTTTT